Here is one T cell receptor beta chain with its context. Its specificity is not known. Produced via immunoSEQ multiplex PCR; TCRdb's table is partial and in-frame only. The top ten clones hold around a tenth of a sample with approximately 130,000 clones, nearly 90% of them seen once. The CDR3 runs to 16 residues. CDR1 is LNHNV and CDR2 is YYDKDF in the germline V gene (reference sequence). Between the trimmed V and J ends, which lost 4 bases and 4 bases, there was a span of 17 bases. These data come from a study of T cell responses to AZD1222 COVID-19 vaccine. General study results and limits: Across the whole spike, CD4 TCRs peaked at regions 160-218 and 743-854.

This TCR came from an adult who received the AZD1222 COVID-19 vaccine. The chain joins TRBV15 to TRBJ1-5; no reliable D call. The sample was peripheral blood, taken 28 days after the second AZD1222 dose. The CDR3 here is CATSTRDPLGNQPQHF. CDR3 bases: TGTGCCACCAGCACCCGGGATCCCCTTGGGAATCAGCCCCAGCATTTT.